The rows below give T cell receptor beta chains drawn from one sample of a study of vaccination and CD4 T cells after COVID-19. In TCRdb, the PCR reads were re-called with MiXCR into one record per CDR3 protein. The profile shows under 20,000 distinct CDR3 sequences, approximately 45% of them singletons. Which antigens these TCRs recognize remains unknown. The specimen was CD4+ T cells from blood, cultured in vitro, collected before SARS-CoV-2 vaccination. The receptor set was obtained from a human donor who had recovered from COVID-19. CDR3s include the opening cysteine and the closing phenylalanine or tryptophan. D genes are given only for firm matches. Some rows have no size entry. The others give once, few or many, or a class for an expanded clone.

-	TRBV20-1	TRBJ2-1	TRBD2	CSARVLARGGGMDNEQFF	TGCAGTGCTAGAGTATTGGCCCGCGGGGGGGGCATGGACAATGAGCAGTTCTTC
few	TRBV20-1	TRBJ1-4	-	CSARDPGPNEKLFF	TGCAGTGCTAGAGATCCAGGACCTAATGAAAAACTGTTTTTT
medium-sized	TRBV7-2	TRBJ1-5	TRBD1	CASSVRQGANQPQHF	TGTGCCAGCAGCGTAAGACAGGGGGCCAATCAGCCCCAGCATTTT
few	TRBV7-2	TRBJ1-2	TRBD1	CASSLDDWQGAYGYTF	TGTGCCAGCAGCTTAGACGATTGGCAGGGGGCGTATGGCTACACCTTC
-	TRBV20-1	TRBJ2-3	TRBD2	CSARVRTWTGGSDTQYF	TGCAGTGCTAGAGTTCGTACTTGGACCGGGGGGTCAGATACGCAGTATTTT
-	TRBV9	TRBJ2-2	-	CASSVAGTGELFF	TGTGCCAGCAGCGTAGCGGGGACCGGGGAGCTGTTTTTT
-	TRBV19	TRBJ1-1	-	CASSRQADTEAFF	TGTGCCAGTAGTAGACAAGCGGACACTGAAGCTTTCTTT
-	TRBV20-1	TRBJ2-2	TRBD2	CSARPSGVVPGELFF	TGCAGTGCTAGACCTAGCGGGGTGGTTCCCGGGGAGCTGTTTTTT
few	TRBV6-1	TRBJ1-2	-	CASSEGLLYGYTF	TGTGCCAGCAGCGAGGGACTCCTCTATGGCTACACCTTC
-	TRBV6-2/TRBV6-3	TRBJ1-3	-	CASSATGTSGNTIYF	TGTGCCAGCAGTGCCACCGGGACCTCTGGAAACACCATATATTTT
few	TRBV7-2	TRBJ2-3	-	CASSLRWGDTQYF	TGTGCCAGCAGCTTACGCTGGGGAGATACGCAGTATTTT
-	TRBV11-2	TRBJ2-1	-	CASRPLRLTHNEQFF	TGTGCCAGCAGACCCCTCCGGCTGACCCATAATGAGCAGTTCTTC
-	TRBV7-2	TRBJ2-5	-	CASSQDTSKETQYF	TGCGCCAGCAGCCAAGATACTAGCAAAGAGACCCAGTACTTC
-	TRBV6-1	TRBJ1-1	-	CASRRDMGTEAFF	TGTGCCAGCAGGCGGGACATGGGCACTGAAGCTTTCTTT
-	TRBV6-1	TRBJ1-1	-	CASRGDGNLNTEAFF	TGTGCCAGCAGGGGGGACGGGAATTTGAACACTGAAGCTTTCTTT
-	TRBV19	TRBJ2-7	-	CASSIVAASYEQYF	TGTGCCAGTAGTATAGTAGCAGCTTCCTACGAGCAGTACTTC
-	TRBV24-1	TRBJ2-3	TRBD2	CATSDPKGLAATDTQYF	TGTGCCACCAGTGATCCGAAGGGACTAGCGGCCACAGATACGCAGTATTTT
-	TRBV20-1	TRBJ1-2	-	CSARDRQTSPSYGYTF	TGCAGTGCTAGAGATCGCCAGACCAGCCCCTCCTATGGCTACACCTTC
-	TRBV27	TRBJ2-1	-	CASTHTGSYNEQFF	TGTGCCAGCACACATACAGGTTCCTACAATGAGCAGTTCTTC
-	TRBV6-1	TRBJ1-1	TRBD1	CASKSQGGTNTEAFF	TGTGCCAGCAAATCCCAGGGGGGAACGAACACTGAAGCTTTCTTT
-	TRBV25-1	TRBJ1-5	TRBD1	CASSATGGSQPQHF	TGTGCCAGCAGTGCAACAGGGGGCTCTCAGCCCCAGCATTTT
once	TRBV11-3	TRBJ2-7	TRBD2	CASSTLAGAAEQYF	TGTGCCAGCAGCACGCTAGCGGGAGCGGCCGAGCAGTACTTC
-	TRBV20-1	TRBJ1-2	-	CSARAGLGVGGYTF	TGCAGTGCTAGAGCTGGATTGGGGGTGGGGGGCTACACCTTC
few	TRBV6-5	TRBJ1-5	-	CASSYSVSEPQHF	TGTGCCAGCAGTTACTCTGTCTCGGAGCCCCAGCATTTT
-	TRBV11-2	TRBJ1-6	-	CASSLDSGRTSPLHF	TGTGCCAGCAGCTTAGATAGCGGTAGAACTTCACCCCTCCACTTT
few	TRBV7-2	TRBJ1-5	-	CASSSGLEQPQHF	TGTGCCAGCAGCTCAGGGCTTGAACAGCCCCAGCATTTT
-	TRBV19	TRBJ1-2	-	CASSIKAKGGYTF	TGTGCCAGTAGTATCAAGGCAAAGGGAGGCTACACCTTC
-	TRBV28	TRBJ2-4	-	CASSLGPPRDIQYF	TGTGCCAGCAGTTTAGGGCCCCCGAGGGACATTCAGTACTTC
few	TRBV20-1	TRBJ2-7	-	CSTRRASTYEQYF	TGCAGTACCCGCCGGGCATCGACCTACGAGCAGTACTTC
-	TRBV6-5	TRBJ1-6	-	CASSYGNNSPLHF	TGTGCCAGCAGTTACGGGAATAATTCACCCCTCCACTTT
-	TRBV6-4	TRBJ2-3	TRBD2	CASSVAGGPSYF	TGTGCCAGCAGCGTAGCGGGAGGGCCTTCGTATTTT